The clone carrying this T cell receptor beta chain was counted only a few times. During its preparation, the TCRbeta library received unique molecular identifiers. In TCRdb, the PCR reads were re-called with MiXCR into one record per CDR3 protein. The data hold hundreds of thousands of distinct CDR3 sequences, with roughly 15% observed a single time. The sample originates from a study of T-cell reconstitution after alpha-beta-depleted transplantation in children. V was shortened by 5 bases and J by 2 bases, with 16 bases between the two germline ends. The CDR3 length is 15 residues. CDR1 SGHRS and CDR2 YFSETQ come from the germline V gene.

The genes are TRBV5-1 and TRBJ1-1; D is unclear. The clonotype originates from a human donor who donated a stem cell graft to a child with acute myeloid leukemia. Sequenced material: PBMCs from the stem cell graft donor, taken from the stem cell graft. CDR3 loop: CASRWETSYNTEAFF. Here the CDR3 DNA reads TGCGCCAGCAGATGGGAGACTTCATACAACACTGAAGCTTTCTTT.